Listed below are T cell receptor beta chains from one sample, sequenced in a study of T cells after yellow fever vaccination. TCRdb itself ran the 5' RACE reads through MiXCR, one entry per CDR3 protein. There are some 500,000 distinct CDR3 sequences in the sample; roughly 13% occur only once, and over 13% lies in the top ten. The sample consisted of PBMCs, taken on the day of the yellow fever booster vaccination. Receptors originate from a man between 25 and 39 years old who received the YFV17D yellow fever vaccine. CDR3s include the opening cysteine and the closing phenylalanine or tryptophan. D genes are given only for firm matches. Part of the rows lack a size; the others show once, few, many or a class for expanded clones.

j_call: TRBJ2-2; d_call: -; v_call: TRBV21-1; clone_size: -; cdr3_aa: CASSKVVTGVTGELFF; cdr3_nt: TGTGCCAGCAGCAAAGTTGTCACGGGAGTCACCGGGGAGCTGTTTTTT
j_call: TRBJ1-1; d_call: -; v_call: TRBV20-1; clone_size: few; cdr3_aa: CSARRGGNTEAFF; cdr3_nt: TGCAGTGCAAGACGGGGGGGGAACACTGAAGCTTTCTTT
j_call: TRBJ2-3; d_call: -; v_call: TRBV4-2; clone_size: -; cdr3_aa: CASSQISFTDTQYF; cdr3_nt: TGTGCCAGCAGCCAAATCTCCTTCACAGATACGCAGTATTTT
j_call: TRBJ2-7; d_call: TRBD2; v_call: TRBV25-1; clone_size: few; cdr3_aa: CASSGTSGSKYEQYF; cdr3_nt: TGTGCCAGCAGTGGGACTAGCGGGAGTAAGTACGAGCAGTACTTC
j_call: TRBJ2-7; d_call: -; v_call: TRBV6-2/TRBV6-3; clone_size: once; cdr3_aa: CASRTTSYYEQYF; cdr3_nt: TGTGCCAGCCGAACGACGAGTTACTACGAGCAGTACTTC
j_call: TRBJ1-6; d_call: -; v_call: TRBV7-2; clone_size: few; cdr3_aa: CASSLKTNSPLHF; cdr3_nt: TGTGCCAGCAGCTTAAAGACGAATTCACCCCTCCACTTT
j_call: TRBJ2-1; d_call: -; v_call: TRBV20-1; clone_size: few; cdr3_aa: CSARSGTLSYNEQFF; cdr3_nt: TGCAGTGCTAGGTCCGGGACCCTCTCCTACAATGAGCAGTTCTTC
j_call: TRBJ1-1; d_call: -; v_call: TRBV4-1; clone_size: -; cdr3_aa: CASSQAFRTEAFF; cdr3_nt: TGCGCCAGCAGCCAAGCGTTTCGGACTGAAGCTTTCTTT
j_call: TRBJ2-7; d_call: -; v_call: TRBV4-3; clone_size: -; cdr3_aa: CASSQDYYPSYPYEQYF; cdr3_nt: TGCGCCAGCAGCCAAGATTATTACCCCTCCTACCCCTACGAGCAGTACTTC
j_call: TRBJ2-3; d_call: TRBD2; v_call: TRBV11-2; clone_size: few; cdr3_aa: CASSPGPREGDTQYF; cdr3_nt: TGTGCCAGCAGCCCCGGACCCCGGGAGGGAGATACGCAGTATTTT
j_call: TRBJ2-3; d_call: -; v_call: TRBV28; clone_size: few; cdr3_aa: CASSLRLGADTQYF; cdr3_nt: TGTGCCAGCAGTTTAAGGTTAGGGGCAGATACGCAGTATTTT
j_call: TRBJ2-2; d_call: -; v_call: TRBV7-9; clone_size: few; cdr3_aa: CASSFKDGSTGELFF; cdr3_nt: TGTGCCAGCAGCTTCAAGGACGGCTCCACCGGGGAGCTGTTTTTT
j_call: TRBJ2-1; d_call: -; v_call: TRBV4-3; clone_size: many; cdr3_aa: CASSQGAARDSYNEQFF; cdr3_nt: TGCGCCAGCAGCCAAGGGGCAGCGCGGGACAGTTACAATGAGCAGTTCTTC
j_call: TRBJ2-2; d_call: -; v_call: TRBV29-1; clone_size: -; cdr3_aa: CSVEEPLQGANTGELFF; cdr3_nt: TGCAGCGTTGAAGAGCCGCTACAGGGCGCGAACACCGGGGAGCTGTTTTTT
j_call: TRBJ2-7; d_call: -; v_call: TRBV9; clone_size: -; cdr3_aa: CASSVTSGGAYEQYF; cdr3_nt: TGTGCCAGCAGCGTAACCTCTGGAGGGGCCTACGAGCAGTACTTC
j_call: TRBJ1-5; d_call: -; v_call: TRBV30; clone_size: many; cdr3_aa: CAWRKRGHF; cdr3_nt: TGTGCCTGGAGAAAGCGAGGGCATTTT
j_call: TRBJ2-1; d_call: TRBD2; v_call: TRBV7-2; clone_size: few; cdr3_aa: CASSLMASGIFNEQFF; cdr3_nt: TGTGCCAGCAGCTTAATGGCTAGCGGGATATTCAATGAGCAGTTCTTC
j_call: TRBJ2-1; d_call: -; v_call: TRBV10-1; clone_size: many; cdr3_aa: CASSEGQGKPFF; cdr3_nt: TGCGCCAGCAGTGAAGGCCAGGGCAAGCCGTTCTTC
j_call: TRBJ2-3; d_call: -; v_call: TRBV6-5; clone_size: -; cdr3_aa: CASSYSRESSTDTQYF; cdr3_nt: TGTGCCAGCAGTTACTCGAGGGAATCTAGCACAGATACGCAGTATTTT
j_call: TRBJ2-7; d_call: -; v_call: TRBV9; clone_size: -; cdr3_aa: CASSTRGGRGHEQYF; cdr3_nt: TGTGCCAGCAGCACAAGGGGAGGACGAGGCCACGAGCAGTACTTC
j_call: TRBJ2-7; d_call: -; v_call: TRBV20-1; clone_size: -; cdr3_aa: CSARDIGGQAYEQYF; cdr3_nt: TGCAGTGCTAGAGATATTGGCGGCCAGGCCTACGAGCAGTACTTC
j_call: TRBJ2-5; d_call: -; v_call: TRBV12-3/TRBV12-4; clone_size: -; cdr3_aa: CASSLGLPETQYF; cdr3_nt: TGTGCCAGCAGTTTAGGACTTCCGGAGACCCAGTACTTC
j_call: TRBJ2-7; d_call: TRBD1; v_call: TRBV10-3; clone_size: few; cdr3_aa: CATEQGDYEQYF; cdr3_nt: TGTGCCACCGAGCAGGGGGACTACGAGCAGTACTTC
j_call: TRBJ1-2; d_call: TRBD1; v_call: TRBV20-1; clone_size: -; cdr3_aa: CSARTPGQGNYGYTF; cdr3_nt: TGCAGTGCTAGAACTCCGGGACAGGGGAACTATGGCTACACCTTC
j_call: TRBJ2-5; d_call: -; v_call: TRBV29-1; clone_size: many; cdr3_aa: CSVLRRAGGETQYF; cdr3_nt: TGCAGCGTCCTACGCCGGGCTGGAGGGGAGACCCAGTACTTC
j_call: TRBJ2-3; d_call: -; v_call: TRBV7-2; clone_size: -; cdr3_aa: CASSSQVLFRGKDTQYF; cdr3_nt: TGTGCCAGCAGCTCACAGGTGCTTTTTCGCGGGAAAGATACGCAGTATTTT
j_call: TRBJ2-5; d_call: TRBD2; v_call: TRBV28; clone_size: few; cdr3_aa: CASSPAGPPGETQYF; cdr3_nt: TGTGCCAGCAGCCCAGCGGGGCCGCCCGGGGAGACCCAGTACTTC
j_call: TRBJ2-5; d_call: -; v_call: TRBV7-6; clone_size: -; cdr3_aa: CASSLAGQLQETQYF; cdr3_nt: TGTGCCAGCAGCTTAGCAGGACAGCTACAAGAGACCCAGTACTTC
j_call: TRBJ2-5; d_call: TRBD1; v_call: TRBV3-1; clone_size: -; cdr3_aa: CASSDRGQQETQYF; cdr3_nt: TGTGCCAGCAGCGACAGGGGACAGCAAGAGACCCAGTACTTC
j_call: TRBJ2-7; d_call: -; v_call: TRBV6-5; clone_size: -; cdr3_aa: CASRRTVTSYEQYF; cdr3_nt: TGTGCCAGCAGGCGGACAGTCACCTCCTACGAGCAGTACTTC
j_call: TRBJ2-7; d_call: -; v_call: TRBV28; clone_size: -; cdr3_aa: CASSFPRQRPGEQYF; cdr3_nt: TGTGCCAGCAGTTTCCCCCGACAGCGCCCGGGGGAGCAGTACTTC
j_call: TRBJ2-6; d_call: TRBD1; v_call: TRBV18; clone_size: -; cdr3_aa: CASSQRPGQRLYSGANVLTF; cdr3_nt: TGTGCCAGCTCACAGAGACCGGGACAGAGGCTTTACTCTGGGGCCAACGTCCTGACTTTC
j_call: TRBJ1-5; d_call: -; v_call: TRBV7-8; clone_size: -; cdr3_aa: CASSLMDREINQPQHF; cdr3_nt: TGTGCCAGCAGCTTAATGGACAGAGAAATCAATCAGCCCCAGCATTTT
j_call: TRBJ2-3; d_call: -; v_call: TRBV5-4; clone_size: few; cdr3_aa: CASSLVQSLTDTQYF; cdr3_nt: TGTGCCAGCAGCTTGGTACAGTCACTCACAGATACGCAGTATTTT
j_call: TRBJ2-5; d_call: -; v_call: TRBV6-5; clone_size: many; cdr3_aa: CASSILGGGSETQYF; cdr3_nt: TGTGCCAGCAGTATACTAGGAGGGGGCTCAGAGACCCAGTACTTC
j_call: TRBJ2-2; d_call: -; v_call: TRBV5-1; clone_size: once; cdr3_aa: CASSEQSTGELFF; cdr3_nt: TGCGCCAGCAGCGAACAGAGCACCGGGGAGCTGTTTTTT
j_call: TRBJ2-7; d_call: -; v_call: TRBV7-2; clone_size: -; cdr3_aa: CASSSRHLRDEQYF; cdr3_nt: TGTGCCAGCAGCTCCCGACATCTTCGCGACGAGCAGTACTTC
j_call: TRBJ2-3; d_call: TRBD2; v_call: TRBV24-1; clone_size: -; cdr3_aa: CATSATSRGGSLPDTRYF; cdr3_nt: TGTGCCACCAGTGCCACTTCGAGGGGCGGGAGTCTGCCAGATACGCGGTATTTT
j_call: TRBJ2-5; d_call: TRBD1; v_call: TRBV24-1; clone_size: -; cdr3_aa: CATSDAGQGETQYF; cdr3_nt: TGTGCCACCAGTGACGCCGGACAGGGTGAGACCCAGTACTTC
j_call: TRBJ2-2; d_call: TRBD1; v_call: TRBV5-1; clone_size: few; cdr3_aa: CASSSGTGVLAAWTGELFF; cdr3_nt: TGCGCCAGCAGCTCCGGGACAGGGGTACTAGCGGCTTGGACCGGGGAGCTGTTTTTT
j_call: TRBJ2-1; d_call: -; v_call: TRBV30; clone_size: -; cdr3_aa: CAWRGGGQGRHEQFF; cdr3_nt: TGTGCCTGGAGGGGGGGTGGGCAGGGGCGGCATGAGCAGTTCTTC
j_call: TRBJ1-6; d_call: -; v_call: TRBV9; clone_size: once; cdr3_aa: CASSVEGLGSPLHF; cdr3_nt: TGTGCCAGCAGCGTTGAGGGGTTGGGTTCACCCCTCCACTTT
j_call: TRBJ2-3; d_call: -; v_call: TRBV20-1; clone_size: -; cdr3_aa: CSVGTPLGDTQYF; cdr3_nt: TGCAGTGTTGGGACCCCACTCGGAGATACGCAGTATTTT